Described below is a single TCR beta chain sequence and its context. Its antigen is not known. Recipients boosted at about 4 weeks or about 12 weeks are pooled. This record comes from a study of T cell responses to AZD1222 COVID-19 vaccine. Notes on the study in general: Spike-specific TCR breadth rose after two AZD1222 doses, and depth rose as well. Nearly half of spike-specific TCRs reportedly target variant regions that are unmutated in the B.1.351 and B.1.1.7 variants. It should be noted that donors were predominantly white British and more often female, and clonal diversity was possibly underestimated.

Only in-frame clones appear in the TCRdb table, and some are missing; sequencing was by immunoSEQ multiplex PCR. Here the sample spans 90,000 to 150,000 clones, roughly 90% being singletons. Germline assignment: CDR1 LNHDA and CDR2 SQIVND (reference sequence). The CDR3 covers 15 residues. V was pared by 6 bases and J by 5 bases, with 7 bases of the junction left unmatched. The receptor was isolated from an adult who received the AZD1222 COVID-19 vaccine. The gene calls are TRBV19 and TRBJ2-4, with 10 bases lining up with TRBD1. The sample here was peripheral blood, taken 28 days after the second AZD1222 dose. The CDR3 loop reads CASSGSGTGENIQYF. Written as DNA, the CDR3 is TGTGCCAGTAGCGGGTCCGGGACAGGGGAAAACATTCAGTACTTC.